This T cell receptor (beta chain) originates from a study of blood T cell repertoires in COVID-19. Study information: The United States, Italy and Spain provided the acute and convalescent COVID-19 samples.

Method: immunoSEQ multiplex PCR; TCRdb's copy keeps in-frame clones and lacks some. The sample lists approximately 76,000 clones; about 88% were seen once. CDR1 is MGHRA, CDR2 YSYEKL, per germline. This CDR3 spans 14 amino acids. V was trimmed by 2 bases and J by 4 bases, leaving 9 bases between them. The chain has TRBV4-1 and TRBJ2-1; tentatively, D is TRBD1 (7 bases). Sequences were obtained from peripheral blood. The sequence was obtained from a human donor in a cohort sampled during active COVID-19. DNA of the CDR3: TGCGCCAGCAGCCAATCAGGGGGGTACAATGAGCAGTTCTTC. Protein: CASSQSGGYNEQFF.